This TCR beta chain was recovered during a study of technical replicates of blood from several donors. This table comes from immunoSEQ multiplex PCR, and its TCRdb copy is limited to in-frame clones, with some not included. The repertoire holds tens of thousands of clones, with 95% to 97% as singletons. The CDR3 extends over 14 amino acids. The V and J ends lost 5 bases and 3 bases, in that order; junction bases with no gene match: 10. The germline V gene encodes CDR1 SQVTM and CDR2 ANQGSEA. This TCR was recovered from a human donor in good health. Specimen: T cells isolated from PBMCs. V gene TRBV29-1 combines with J gene TRBJ2-7, with 7 bases lining up with TRBD1. The CDR3 DNA sequence: TGCAGCGTTAGGCCCGAGGACAGGATCTACGAGCAGTACTTC. It translates to CSVRPEDRIYEQYF.